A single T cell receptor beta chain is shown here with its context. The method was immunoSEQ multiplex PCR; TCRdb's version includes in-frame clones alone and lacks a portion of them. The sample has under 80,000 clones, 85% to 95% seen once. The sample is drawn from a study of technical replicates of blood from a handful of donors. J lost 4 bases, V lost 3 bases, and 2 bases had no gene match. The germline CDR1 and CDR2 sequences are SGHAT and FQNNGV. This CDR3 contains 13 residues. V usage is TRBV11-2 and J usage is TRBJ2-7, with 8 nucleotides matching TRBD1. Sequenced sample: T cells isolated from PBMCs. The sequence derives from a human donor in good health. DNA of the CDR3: TGTGCCAGCAGCTTCGGACAGGGTTACGAGCAGTACTTC. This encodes CASSFGQGYEQYF.